This TCR beta chain appears in the sequencing data of a study of OX40 agonist ivuxolimab in advanced cancers. In the study overall: Of the patients, three showed partial responses, one with hepatocellular carcinoma and two with cutaneous melanoma.

Study results and limitations: Doses of 0.1 to 3.0 mg/kg were accompanied by clonal expansion of CD4+ and CD8+ blood T cells by week 6.

This table comes from immunoSEQ multiplex PCR, and its TCRdb copy is limited to in-frame clones, with some not included. The sample has roughly 80,000 clones, about 90% seen once. Prior autoimmune disease or systemic immunosuppression barred patients. In the case of this clone: Its antigen remains unknown.

The germline V gene encodes CDR1 ENHRY and CDR2 SYGVKD. This CDR3 spans 12 amino acids. Trimming removed 2 bases from V and 4 bases from J, with 3 bases in between. Sequenced material: CD4+ or CD8+ T cells sorted from blood, taken in a trial of the OX40 agonist ivuxolimab. The source of this sequence is an adult with an advanced solid tumor such as melanoma, head and neck, liver or kidney cancer. The chain is built from TRBV10-3 and TRBJ1-5; no reliable D call. This CDR3 reads CAISEGNQPQHF. DNA of the CDR3: TGTGCCATCAGTGAGGGGAATCAGCCCCAGCATTTT.